One sample yielded the 3 T cell receptor beta chains listed below, sequenced in a study of OX40 agonist ivuxolimab in advanced cancers. Using immunoSEQ multiplex PCR, the repertoire was profiled, and TCRdb retains in-frame clones only, with some absent. This table has about 33,000 clones, roughly 83% appearing once. The sample in question was CD4+ or CD8+ T cells sorted from blood, obtained in a trial of the OX40 agonist ivuxolimab. These receptor sequences come from an adult with an advanced solid tumor such as melanoma, head and neck, liver or kidney cancer.

The CDR3 DNA follows: TGTGCCAGCAGCGCGTGGACGGGGAACTATGGCTACACCTTC. This codes for CASSAWTGNYGYTF. The chain links TRBV9 to TRBJ1-2; D gene ambiguous. The V gene lost 3 bases and the J gene lost 2 bases, with 11 bases spanning the gap. The CDR3 loop spans 14 amino acids. Germline V gene sequence: CDR1 SGDLS, CDR2 YYNGEE.

This clone has a handful of counts. CDR3 region: CASSHPLWGAQFF. Here the CDR3 DNA reads TGTGCCAGCAGTCACCCCCTGTGGGGCGCGCAGTTCTTC. The chain uses TRBV27 and TRBJ2-1, with D tentatively TRBD1 (5 bases). CDR3 length: 13 residues. V was shortened by 5 bases and J by 12 bases, with 17 bases between the two germline ends. Germline CDR1 and CDR2: MNHEY and SMNVEV (reference sequence).

This clone was found once. The chain is built from TRBV23-1 and TRBJ2-2; 14 bases agree with TRBD2. TRBV23-1 falls under the ORF class, with uncertain function. The V gene end was trimmed by 8 bases and the J gene end by 7 bases; junction bases not matched to a gene: 18. The CDR3 sequence is 19 residues long. The DNA for the CDR3 is TGCGCCAGCTGCTTACCAACCGGGACTAGCGGGAGAAAAGGCGGGGAGCTGTTTTTT. Translation: CASCLPTGTSGRKGGELFF.